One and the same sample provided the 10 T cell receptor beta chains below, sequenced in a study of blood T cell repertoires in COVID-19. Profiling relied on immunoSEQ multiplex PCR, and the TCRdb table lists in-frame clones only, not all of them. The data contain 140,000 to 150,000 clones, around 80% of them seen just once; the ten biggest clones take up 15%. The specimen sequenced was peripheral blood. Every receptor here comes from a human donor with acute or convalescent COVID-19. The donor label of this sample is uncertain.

Written as DNA, the CDR3 is TGTGCCAGCAGTACAGGGGTGAACACTGAAGCTTTCTTT. Amino acids: CASSTGVNTEAFF. This chain connects TRBV11-1 to TRBJ1-1, with 7 bases that match TRBD1. The germline CDR1 and CDR2 sequences are SGHAT and FQDESV (reference sequence). The V segment lost 6 bases and the J segment 0 bases; nucleotides outside the gene matches: 1. The CDR3 length is 13 residues.

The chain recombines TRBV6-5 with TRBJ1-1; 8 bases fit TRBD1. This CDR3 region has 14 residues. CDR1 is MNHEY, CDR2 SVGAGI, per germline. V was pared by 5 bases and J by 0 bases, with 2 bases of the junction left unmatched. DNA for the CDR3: TGTGCCAGCAGTCAACAGGGGGTGAACACTGAAGCTTTCTTT. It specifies CASSQQGVNTEAFF.

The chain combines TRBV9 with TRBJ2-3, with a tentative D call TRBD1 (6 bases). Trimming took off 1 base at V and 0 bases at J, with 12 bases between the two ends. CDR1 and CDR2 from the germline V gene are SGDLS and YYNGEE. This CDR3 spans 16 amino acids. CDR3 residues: CASSVLQGSSTDTQYF. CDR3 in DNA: TGTGCCAGCAGCGTATTACAGGGCTCCAGCACAGATACGCAGTATTTT.

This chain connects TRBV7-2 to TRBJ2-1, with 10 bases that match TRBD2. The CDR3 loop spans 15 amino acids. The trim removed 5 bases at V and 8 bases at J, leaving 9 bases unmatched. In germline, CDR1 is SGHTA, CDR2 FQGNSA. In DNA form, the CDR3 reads TGTGCCAGCAGCCTTCTAGCGGGGGCGGGGTATGAGCAGTTCTTC. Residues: CASSLLAGAGYEQFF.

The CDR3 DNA reads TGTGCCAGCAGTGAGATTCGGGGAAATTCACCCCTCCACTTT. It encodes CASSEIRGNSPLHF. V gene TRBV2 combines with J gene TRBJ1-6; D ambiguous. The V gene's germline CDR1 is SNHLY and CDR2 FYNNEI. The CDR3 has 14 residues. Trimming removed 3 bases at V and 7 bases at J, with 10 bases between.

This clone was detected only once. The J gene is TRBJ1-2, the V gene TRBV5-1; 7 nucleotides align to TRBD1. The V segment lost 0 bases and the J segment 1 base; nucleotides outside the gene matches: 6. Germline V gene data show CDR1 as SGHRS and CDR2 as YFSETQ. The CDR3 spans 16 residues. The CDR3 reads CASSLETGQNNYGYTF. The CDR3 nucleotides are TGCGCCAGCAGCTTGGAAACGGGACAGAATAACTATGGCTACACCTTC.

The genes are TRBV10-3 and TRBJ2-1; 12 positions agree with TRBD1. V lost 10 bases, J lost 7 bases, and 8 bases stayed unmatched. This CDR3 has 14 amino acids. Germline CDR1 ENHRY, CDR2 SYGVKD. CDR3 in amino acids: CATSGDRGRNEQFF. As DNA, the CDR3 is TGTGCCACCAGCGGGGACAGGGGGCGAAATGAGCAGTTCTTC.

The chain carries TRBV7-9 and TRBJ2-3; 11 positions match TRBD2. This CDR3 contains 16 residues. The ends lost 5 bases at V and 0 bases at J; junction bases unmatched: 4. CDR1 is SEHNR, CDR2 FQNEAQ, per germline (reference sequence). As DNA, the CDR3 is TGTGCCAGCAGCATAACTAGCGGGGGTAGCACAGATACGCAGTATTTT. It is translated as CASSITSGGSTDTQYF.

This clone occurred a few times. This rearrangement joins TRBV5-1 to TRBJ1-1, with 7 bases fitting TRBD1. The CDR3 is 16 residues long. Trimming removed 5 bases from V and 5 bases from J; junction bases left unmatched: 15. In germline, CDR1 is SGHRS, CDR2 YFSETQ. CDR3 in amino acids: CASRLEGAPKKTEAFF. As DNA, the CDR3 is TGCGCCAGCAGATTAGAGGGGGCGCCTAAGAAGACTGAAGCTTTCTTT.

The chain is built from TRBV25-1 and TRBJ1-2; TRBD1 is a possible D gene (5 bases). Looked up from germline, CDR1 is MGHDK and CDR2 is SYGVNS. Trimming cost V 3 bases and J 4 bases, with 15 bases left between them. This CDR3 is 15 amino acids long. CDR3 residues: CASSDPKTDLYGYTF. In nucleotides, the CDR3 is TGTGCCAGCAGTGATCCAAAGACAGATCTCTATGGCTACACCTTC.